The 7 T cell receptor beta chains below all came from one sample that was sequenced in a study of blood T cell repertoires in COVID-19. Method: immunoSEQ multiplex PCR; TCRdb's copy keeps in-frame clones and lacks some. The sample contains hundreds of thousands of clones, around 82% of which appear only once. Material: peripheral blood. These receptors all stem from a woman aged 45-59 years who had recovered from COVID-19.

This CDR3 is CASSLHLDIHSNQPQHF. The CDR3 DNA is TGTGCCAGCAGCTTACATCTCGACATCCACAGCAATCAGCCCCAGCATTTT. This chain connects TRBV7-3 to TRBJ1-5; D gene ambiguous. From germline, CDR1 is SGHTA and CDR2 FQGTGA. The CDR3 is made up of 17 amino acids. V was trimmed by 2 bases and J by 1 base, leaving 15 bases between them. The full variable domain, completed using reference TRBV7-3 and TRBJ1-5, is GAGVSQTPSNKVTEKGKYVELRCDPISGHTALYWYRQSLGQGPEFLIYFQGTGAADDSGLPNDRFFAVRPEGSVSTLKIQRTERGDSAVYLCASSLHLDIHSNQPQHFGDGTRLSIL.

On this clone: This specimen includes other DNA sequences encoding the same CDR3. J is TRBJ2-5 and V is TRBV18, with 7 positions matching TRBD2. J was trimmed by 5 bases and V by 0 bases; bases with no gene match: 3. Per the germline V gene, CDR1 is KGHSH and CDR2 is LQKENI. This CDR3 spans 14 amino acids. In DNA, the CDR3 is TGTGCCAGCTCACCACCGGGGGGGTTGGAGACCCAGTACTTC. Its protein is CASSPPGGLETQYF.

V is TRBV3-1 (or the pseudogene TRBV3-2) and J is TRBJ2-5; 7 nucleotides match TRBD1. Trimming cost V 4 bases and J 1 base; bases outside gene matches: 3. The germline gives CDR1 LGHDT, CDR2 YNNKEL (reference sequence). This CDR3 comprises 14 residues. The chain's CDR3 is CASSPGTAQETQYF. In DNA, the CDR3 is TGTGCCAGCAGCCCTGGGACAGCCCAAGAGACCCAGTACTTC.

The rearrangement joins TRBV19 to TRBJ1-6, with 10 bases identical to TRBD1. CDR1 and CDR2 from the germline V gene are LNHDA and SQIVND (reference sequence). The CDR3 contains 14 residues. Trimming removed 5 bases from V and 7 bases from J; junction bases left unmatched: 2. The CDR3 loop is CASSLDRGNSPLHF. The CDR3 coding sequence is TGTGCCAGTAGTTTGGACAGGGGGAATTCACCCCTCCACTTT. Full variable domain (missing parts from reference TRBV19 and TRBJ1-6): DGGITQSPKYLFRKEGQNVTLSCEQNLNHDAMYWYRQDPGQGLRLIYYSQIVNDFQKGDIAEGYSVSREKKESFPLTVTSAQKNPTAFYLCASSLDRGNSPLHFGNGTRLTVT.

Of note for this clone: At the DNA level, this CDR3 is encoded by other sequences in the same sample as well. The genes are TRBV18 and TRBJ2-7; 7 bases agree with TRBD1. The CDR3 totals 14 residues. Germline CDR1 KGHSH, CDR2 LQKENI. The V and J ends lost 2 bases and 2 bases, in that order; junction bases with no gene match: 3. This chain's CDR3 is CASSPRQGTYEQYF. The CDR3 DNA reads TGTGCCAGCTCACCAAGACAGGGAACCTACGAGCAGTACTTC.

V usage is TRBV7-9 and J usage is TRBJ1-1; no firm D call. V was shortened by 5 bases and J by 13 bases, with 20 bases between the two germline ends. This CDR3 has 13 residues. The germline gives CDR1 SEHNR, CDR2 FQNEAQ (reference sequence). The chain's CDR3 is CASSLHGEPTFFF. In nucleotides, the CDR3 is TGTGCCAGCAGCCTCCATGGAGAGCCTACTTTTTTCTTT.

The genes are TRBV6-1 and TRBJ1-1, with D unclear. The CDR3 has 15 residues. CDR1 and CDR2 from the germline V gene are MNHNS and SASEGT. Trimming stripped 0 bases from V and 0 bases from J, with 8 bases between. The CDR3 sequence is CASSEAAGMNTEAFF. CDR3 nucleotides: TGTGCCAGCAGTGAAGCGGCGGGGATGAACACTGAAGCTTTCTTT.